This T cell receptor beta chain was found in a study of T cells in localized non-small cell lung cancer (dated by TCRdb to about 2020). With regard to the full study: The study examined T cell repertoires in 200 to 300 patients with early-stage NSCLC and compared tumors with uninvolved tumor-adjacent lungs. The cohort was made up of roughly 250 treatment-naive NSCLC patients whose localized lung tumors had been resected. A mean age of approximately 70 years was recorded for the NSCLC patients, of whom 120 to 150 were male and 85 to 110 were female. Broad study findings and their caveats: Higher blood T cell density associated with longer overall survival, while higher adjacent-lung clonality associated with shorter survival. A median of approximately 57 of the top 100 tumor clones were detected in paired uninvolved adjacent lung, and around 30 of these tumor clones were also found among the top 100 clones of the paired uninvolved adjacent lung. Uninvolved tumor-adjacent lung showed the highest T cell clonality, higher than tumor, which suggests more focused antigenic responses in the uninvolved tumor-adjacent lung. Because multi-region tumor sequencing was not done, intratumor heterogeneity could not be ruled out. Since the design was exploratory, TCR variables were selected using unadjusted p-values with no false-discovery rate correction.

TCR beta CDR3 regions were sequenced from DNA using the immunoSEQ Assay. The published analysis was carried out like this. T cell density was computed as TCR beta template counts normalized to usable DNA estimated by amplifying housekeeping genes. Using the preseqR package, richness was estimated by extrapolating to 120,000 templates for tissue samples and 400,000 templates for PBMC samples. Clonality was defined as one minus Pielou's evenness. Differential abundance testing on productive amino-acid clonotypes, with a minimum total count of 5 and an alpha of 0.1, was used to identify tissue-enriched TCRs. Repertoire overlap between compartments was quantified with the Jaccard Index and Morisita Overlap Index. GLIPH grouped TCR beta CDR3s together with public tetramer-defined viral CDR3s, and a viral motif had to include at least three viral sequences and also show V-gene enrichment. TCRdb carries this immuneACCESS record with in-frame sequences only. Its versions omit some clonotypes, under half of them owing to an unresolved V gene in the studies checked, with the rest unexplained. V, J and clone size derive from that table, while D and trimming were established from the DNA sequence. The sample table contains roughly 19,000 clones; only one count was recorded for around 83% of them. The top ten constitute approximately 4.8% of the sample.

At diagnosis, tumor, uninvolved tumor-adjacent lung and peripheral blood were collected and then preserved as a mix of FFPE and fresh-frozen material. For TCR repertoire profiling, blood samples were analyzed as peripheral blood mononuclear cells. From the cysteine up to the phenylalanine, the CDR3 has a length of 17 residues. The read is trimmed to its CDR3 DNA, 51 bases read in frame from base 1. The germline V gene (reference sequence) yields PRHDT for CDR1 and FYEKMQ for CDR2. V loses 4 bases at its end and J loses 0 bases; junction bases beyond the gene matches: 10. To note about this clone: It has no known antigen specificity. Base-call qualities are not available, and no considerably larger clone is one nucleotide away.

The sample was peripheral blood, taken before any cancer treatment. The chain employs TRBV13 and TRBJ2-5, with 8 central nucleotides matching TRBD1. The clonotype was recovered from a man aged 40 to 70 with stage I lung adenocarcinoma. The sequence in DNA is TGTGCCAGCAGCTCCCGACAGGGGATACCGTACCAAGAGACCCAGTACTTC. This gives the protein CASSSRQGIPYQETQYF.